This T cell receptor beta chain was captured by sequencing in a study of radiotherapy plus CTLA-4 blockade in lung cancer. Study information: Patients showed objective responses in under 20% of cases and disease control in around 30%.

Method: immunoSEQ multiplex PCR; TCRdb's copy keeps in-frame clones and lacks some. In the table there are about 24,000 clones, about 76% of which are singletons. The germline CDR1 and CDR2 sequences are SEHNR and FQNEAQ (reference sequence). The germline V and J ends were trimmed by 5 bases and 6 bases, with 17 bases remaining between them. The CDR3 is made up of 14 amino acids. A remark on this clone: The antigen is undetermined.

Whole-study results and caveats: Following radiotherapy plus ipilimumab, tumor-derived TCR clones expanded in the blood. Early clone dynamics of blood T cells, plus interferon-beta, reportedly predicted response best.

The specimen comprised peripheral blood, sampled from a patient treated with radiotherapy plus ipilimumab. The TCR was taken from a human donor with non-small cell lung cancer whose response to radiotherapy plus ipilimumab could not be evaluated. The gene calls are TRBV7-9 and TRBJ2-7; TRBD2 might be the D (7 bases). The DNA for the CDR3 is TGTGCCAGCAGCCGTTCTAGCGGAGGGGGCGAGCAGTACTTC. This translates into CASSRSSGGGEQYF.